The 2 T cell receptor beta chains given below trace back to one sample, sequenced in a study of T cell changes during pregnancy in multiple sclerosis. The table came from immunoSEQ multiplex PCR; TCRdb's copy has only in-frame clones and leaves some out. The table has about 60,000 clones, 85% to 95% seen once. The sequencing here drew on peripheral blood, taken in the first trimester of pregnancy. The receptors stem from a female donor with multiple sclerosis, enrolled in a pregnancy study.

The V gene is TRBV10-3, the J gene TRBJ2-1; 8 bases agree with TRBD2. V trimming: 6 bases; J trimming: 0 bases; junction bases outside the gene matches: 7. This CDR3 comprises 16 residues. Germline CDR1 is ENHRY and CDR2 is SYGVKD. This CDR3 reads CAIRRDGGVSYNEQFF. Here the CDR3 DNA reads TGTGCCATCAGGAGGGACGGGGGGGTCTCCTACAATGAGCAGTTCTTC.

This clone has just one count. The chain has TRBV28 and TRBJ2-7; TRBD1 might be the D (6 bases). CDR1 and CDR2 (germline): MDHEN, SYDVKM. Trimming pared 5 bases from V and 4 bases from J, leaving 12 bases between. The CDR3 is made up of 13 amino acids. CDR3 protein: CASSPGTQYEQYF. CDR3 nucleotide sequence: TGTGCCAGCAGTCCCGGGACACAGTACGAGCAGTACTTC.